The rows below give T cell receptor beta chains drawn from one sample of a study of regulatory T cells in long-lasting Graves disease. TCRdb analysed the multiplex PCR reads with MiXCR anew, one entry per CDR3 protein. Seen here are 250,000 to 300,000 distinct CDR3 sequences, under 25% observed once, and the top ten hold around three fifths. The sequences come from peripheral blood mononuclear cells (PBMCs), collected when the disease was refractory, from a patient treated with antithyroid drugs. Every receptor here comes from a female donor with Graves disease. Both conserved end residues are part of each CDR3. A D gene is named only where the DNA matches it firmly. Part of the rows lack a size; the others show once, few, many or a class for expanded clones.

len,j_gene,abundance,d_gene,v_gene,CDR3aa,CDR3nt
17,TRBJ2-4,few,TRBD2,TRBV19,CASSIPGLAGNKNIQYF,TGTGCCAGTAGTATCCCCGGACTAGCGGGGAACAAAAACATTCAGTACTTC
15,TRBJ2-5,few,-,TRBV6-1,CASKRQGGSQETQYF,TGTGCCAGCAAGCGCCAGGGGGGATCCCAAGAGACCCAGTACTTC
15,TRBJ2-7,many,TRBD2,TRBV5-1,CASSQSSGRPYEQYF,TGCGCCAGCAGCCAATCAAGCGGGAGGCCCTACGAGCAGTACTTC
15,TRBJ1-5,-,-,TRBV20-1,CSARDPRYQNQPQHF,TGCAGTGCTAGAGATCCGCGATACCAAAATCAGCCCCAGCATTTT
16,TRBJ1-1,few,TRBD1,TRBV5-1,CASSSLRQGRTRGAFF,TGCGCCAGCAGCTCTCTGAGACAGGGACGGACACGTGGAGCTTTCTTT
15,TRBJ1-2,few,-,TRBV28,CASSFDSLFSYGYTF,TGTGCCAGCAGTTTCGACAGCCTCTTTTCCTATGGCTACACCTTC
12,TRBJ1-1,few,-,TRBV7-2,CASSSTGSGAFF,TGTGCCAGCAGCTCGACAGGTTCCGGAGCTTTCTTT
14,TRBJ2-3,-,-,TRBV6-9,CASSYAAATDTQYF,TGTGCCAGCAGTTACGCGGCGGCCACAGATACGCAGTATTTT
15,TRBJ2-2,few,-,TRBV5-1,CASSLGQPNTGELFF,TGCGCCAGCAGCTTGGGACAACCGAACACCGGGGAGCTGTTTTTT
14,TRBJ1-4,-,-,TRBV6-2/TRBV6-3,CASSHVGLDEKLFF,TGTGCCAGCAGCCACGTAGGGCTTGATGAAAAACTGTTTTTT
14,TRBJ2-5,many,-,TRBV7-9,CASSPSGTGETQYF,TGTGCCAGCAGCCCTTCGGGGACGGGAGAGACCCAGTACTTC
18,TRBJ1-6,-,-,TRBV5-1,CASSLDPRQSSYNSPLHF,TGCGCCAGCAGCTTGGATCCACGCCAGAGCTCCTATAATTCACCCCTCCACTTT
13,TRBJ1-6,-,TRBD1,TRBV10-3,CAISTGDNSPLHF,TGTGCCATCAGTACAGGGGATAATTCACCCCTCCACTTT
17,TRBJ1-5,few,-,TRBV7-6,CASSPAAFRDVNQPQHF,TGTGCCAGCAGCCCCGCCGCTTTCCGGGACGTCAATCAGCCCCAGCATTTT
12,TRBJ2-1,-,-,TRBV6-1,CASSVPAQWWFF,TGTGCCAGCAGTGTACCCGCTCAATGGTGGTTCTTC
16,TRBJ1-2,few,TRBD1,TRBV27,CASSARTGTANYGYTF,TGTGCCAGCAGCGCCAGAACCGGGACAGCCAACTATGGCTACACCTTC
15,TRBJ1-1,many,-,TRBV7-3,CASSLKGGLHTEAFF,TGTGCCAGCAGCTTAAAAGGGGGACTTCACACTGAAGCTTTCTTT
12,TRBJ1-1,few,-,TRBV20-1,CSATAGNTEAFF,TGCAGTGCGACAGCGGGTAATACTGAAGCTTTCTTT
16,TRBJ1-2,many,-,TRBV20-1,CSARELQEGRNYGYTF,TGCAGTGCTAGAGAGCTTCAGGAGGGTCGTAACTATGGCTACACCTTC
11,TRBJ1-1,-,-,TRBV20-1,CSPPGDLRAFF,TGCAGTCCGCCGGGGGACCTGCGGGCTTTCTTT
14,TRBJ2-3,few,-,TRBV2,CASSEGADTDTQYF,TGTGCCAGCAGTGAAGGGGCAGACACAGATACGCAGTATTTT
12,TRBJ2-2,few,-,TRBV6-1,CASSVIAGELFF,TGTGCCAGCAGTGTGATCGCCGGGGAGCTGTTTTTT
17,TRBJ1-5,few,-,TRBV2,CASSADSGSHSNQPQHF,TGTGCCAGCAGTGCGGACTCCGGGTCGCATAGCAATCAGCCCCAGCATTTT
16,TRBJ2-7,-,-,TRBV29-1,CSVAGATDSPTYEQYF,TGCAGCGTTGCGGGAGCTACTGACAGCCCTACCTACGAGCAGTACTTC